A single sample is the source of the 26 T cell receptor beta chains below, sequenced in a study of cytomegalovirus exposure and HLA in healthy donors. PCR amplification relied on 60 Vbeta primers (plus 13 Jbeta primers). Assay: immunoSEQ multiplex PCR; the TCRdb copy retains only in-frame clones and omits some. The data show about 210,000 clones, roughly 80% seen once. Sequences were obtained from PBMCs. These receptor sequences come from a middle-aged man in good health and CMV-seropositive.

This clone was observed a single time. The chain couples TRBV6-5 to TRBJ2-3; TRBD2 agrees at 9 bases. There are 15 residues in the CDR3. The V segment lost 2 bases and the J segment 6 bases; nucleotides outside the gene matches: 6. The germline V gene encodes CDR1 MNHEY and CDR2 SVGAGI. CDR3 in DNA: TGTGCCAGCAGTTACCAAGCGGGAGGCGGGGATACGCAGTATTTT. Translation gives CASSYQAGGGDTQYF.

This clone was observed once. The V call is TRBV18, the J call TRBJ2-2; 11 nucleotides line up with TRBD1. CDR1 and CDR2 (germline): KGHSH, LQKENI. CDR3 length: 18 amino acids. V lost 6 bases and J lost 6; bases outside the gene matches: 15. The CDR3: CASSPGQGVQSRSGELFF. Written as DNA, the CDR3 is TGTGCCAGCTCGCCGGGACAGGGGGTGCAGAGTCGATCCGGGGAGCTGTTTTTT.

V usage is TRBV4-2 and J usage is TRBJ2-2; 8 bases map to TRBD2. This CDR3 region has 17 residues. Trimming at V came to 0 bases and at J to 4 bases, leaving 7 bases not matched to a gene. CDR1 is LGHNA and CDR2 is YNFKEQ in the germline V gene. For the CDR3, the DNA is TGTGCCAGCAGCCAAGAGGTTAGCGGGACCCGCACCGGGGAGCTGTTTTTT. Its translation is CASSQEVSGTRTGELFF.

The chain couples TRBV30 to TRBJ1-1, with TRBD1 as a possible D gene (5 bases). Trimming took 8 bases from V and 7 from J, leaving 14 bases between them. The CDR3 extends over 11 amino acids. Germline V gives CDR1 GTSNPN, CDR2 SVGIG (reference sequence). The CDR3 protein is CAVHQGGEAFF. The CDR3, as DNA: TGTGCCGTACACCAGGGTGGTGAAGCTTTCTTT. Looking up the rest from reference TRBV30 and TRBJ1-1 gives the full variable domain: SQTIHQWPATLVQPVGSPLSLECTVEGTSNPNLYWYRQAAGRGLQLLFYSVGIGQISSEVPQNLSASRPQDRQFILSSKKLLLSDSGFYLCAVHQGGEAFFGQGTRLTVV.

Here the CDR3 reads CASSEGLAGGSHEQYV. Written as DNA, the CDR3 is TGTGCCAGCAGTGAAGGACTAGCGGGAGGGTCTCACGAGCAGTACGTC. V usage is TRBV2 and J usage is TRBJ2-7; 14 bases map to TRBD2. The V segment lost 1 base and the J segment 5 bases; nucleotides outside the gene matches: 4. Per germline, CDR1 SNHLY and CDR2 FYNNEI. The CDR3 spans 16 residues.

V and J are TRBV10-1 and TRBJ2-2; 8 nucleotides align to TRBD1. The V and J ends lost 0 bases and 7 bases, in that order; junction bases with no gene match: 7. Germline assignment: CDR1 WNHNN and CDR2 SYGVQD (reference sequence). The CDR3 has 16 residues. CDR3 protein: CASSESGRGLDGELFF. The CDR3 coding sequence is TGCGCCAGCAGTGAGTCGGGCAGGGGGCTCGACGGGGAGCTGTTTTTT.

The chain recombines TRBV6-6 with TRBJ2-3; 9 nucleotides agree with TRBD1. The CDR3 sequence is 13 residues long. Germline loops: CDR1 MNHNY, CDR2 SVGAGI (reference sequence). The V gene end was trimmed by 11 bases and the J gene end by 1 base; junction bases not matched to a gene: 4. The CDR3 DNA follows: TGTGCCGCCGGGGACAGGGGCACAGATACGCAGTATTTT. This translates into CAAGDRGTDTQYF.

The chain combines TRBV10-2 with TRBJ2-5; TRBD2 matches 8 bases. This CDR3 spans 15 amino acids. The ends lost 5 bases at V and 4 bases at J; junction bases unmatched: 9. Per the germline V gene, CDR1 is WSHSY and CDR2 is SAAADI. The CDR3 DNA follows: TGCGCCAGCAGTTTAGCGGGGCGGACTGGAGAGACCCAGTACTTC. Its protein is CASSLAGRTGETQYF.

J is TRBJ1-4 and V is TRBV7-2; perhaps TRBD1 as D (5 bases). Looked up from germline, CDR1 is SGHTA and CDR2 is FQGNSA. This CDR3 is 14 amino acids long. V gave up 6 bases and J gave up 0 bases, with 8 bases separating them. Here the CDR3 DNA reads TGTGCCAGCAGAACAGGTCCAACTAATGAAAAACTGTTTTTT. This encodes CASRTGPTNEKLFF.

The gene calls are TRBV6-5 and TRBJ1-6; D unresolved. Germline V CDR1 and CDR2: MNHEY, SVGAGI. The CDR3 is made up of 16 amino acids. Trimming left V 3 bases short and J 5 bases short, with 14 bases between. CDR3 nucleotide sequence: TGTGCCAGCAGTTATGATATAGCCGACGATAATTCACCCCTCCACTTT. It translates to CASSYDIADDNSPLHF.

V and J are TRBV27 and TRBJ1-6; 8 bases fit TRBD1. V lost 5 bases, J lost 9 bases, and 6 bases stayed unmatched. Germline CDR1 reads MNHEY; CDR2 reads SMNVEV (reference sequence). This CDR3 comprises 14 residues. The CDR3 is CASSVTGAGSPLHF. In DNA form, the CDR3 reads TGTGCCAGCAGTGTGACAGGGGCGGGTTCACCCCTCCACTTT.

This clone was counted a few times. V is TRBV7-3 and J is TRBJ2-2; tentatively, D is TRBD1 (5 bases). In germline, CDR1 is SGHTA, CDR2 FQGTGA. V lost 4 bases to trimming and J lost 7 bases, with 7 bases between them. The CDR3 spans 12 residues. The CDR3 region is CASSSQGGELFF. The DNA of the CDR3 is TGTGCCAGCAGCTCCCAGGGCGGGGAGCTGTTTTTT.

This clone appeared once. The chain couples TRBV4-1 to TRBJ2-1; D not certain. Trimming left V 9 bases short and J 4 bases short, with 22 bases between. The CDR3 contains 16 residues. Germline lookup yields CDR1 MGHRA and CDR2 YSYEKL. The CDR3 loop is CASSKEWAGNYNEQFF. Written as DNA, the CDR3 is TGCGCCAGTTCTAAAGAGTGGGCCGGAAATTACAATGAGCAGTTCTTC.

This clone has more than one count but fewer than ten. The chain has TRBV5-3 and TRBJ2-2, with D maybe TRBD1 (6 bases). TRBV5-3 is an open reading frame whose function is uncertain. CDR3 length: 14 amino acids. The V end was cut by 3 bases, the J end by 6 bases, with 12 bases between. In DNA, the CDR3 is TGTGCCAGAAGCTACCGACAGGTCGCCGGGGAGCTGTTTTTT. This sequence encodes CARSYRQVAGELFF.

The rearrangement uses TRBV5-1 and TRBJ2-2, with TRBD2 matching 8 bases. The germline CDR1 and CDR2 sequences are SGHRS and YFSETQ. V shed 4 bases and J 3 bases; nucleotides not matched to a gene: 5. There are 15 residues in the CDR3. The chain's CDR3 is CASSVSGDYTGELFF. The DNA of the CDR3 is TGCGCCAGCAGCGTTAGCGGGGACTACACCGGGGAGCTGTTTTTT.

The chain links TRBV13 to TRBJ1-5; the D is unclear. Trimming pared 6 bases from V and 3 bases from J, leaving 15 bases between. The CDR3 totals 15 residues. The germline CDR1 and CDR2 sequences are PRHDT and FYEKMQ (reference sequence). CDR3 nucleotide sequence: TGTGCCAGCAGTCATCGGGGTTCACTCAATCAGCCCCAGCATTTT. Protein product: CASSHRGSLNQPQHF. Combining the CDR3 with reference TRBV13 and TRBJ1-5 gives the whole variable domain AAGVIQSPRHLIKEKRETATLKCYPIPRHDTVYWYQQGPGQDPQFLISFYEKMQSDKGSIPDRFSAQQFSDYHSELNMSSLELGDSALYFCASSHRGSLNQPQHFGDGTRLSIL.

This chain connects TRBV2 to TRBJ1-5, with 7 bases fitting TRBD1. The CDR3 runs to 15 residues. V was pared by 6 bases and J by 1 base, with 6 bases of the junction left unmatched. Germline-derived CDR1 and CDR2 are SNHLY and FYNNEI. CDR3 nucleotides: TGTGCCAGCAGCGAGCAGGGGGTCAGCAATCAGCCCCAGCATTTT. Translation gives CASSEQGVSNQPQHF.

The V gene is TRBV6-1, the J gene TRBJ2-7; TRBD2 aligns across 10 bases. V gave up 7 bases and J gave up 5 bases; unmatched junction bases: 8. Germline values: CDR1 MNHNS, CDR2 SASEGT. This CDR3 comprises 14 residues. CDR3 protein: CASKSSGSYHEQYV. The CDR3 DNA follows: TGTGCCAGCAAGTCTAGCGGGAGCTACCACGAGCAGTACGTC.

This clone was observed once. The CDR3 nucleotides are TGTGCCAGCAGTGGCGGACAGCTAGATACGCAGTATTTT. This gives the protein CASSGGQLDTQYF. This chain links TRBV6-1 with TRBJ2-3; D is possibly TRBD1 (6 bases). The germline gives CDR1 MNHNS, CDR2 SASEGT. V lost 4 bases and J lost 5, with 10 bases in between. This CDR3 contains 13 residues.

V gene TRBV7-9 combines with J gene TRBJ2-2, with TRBD2 identical over 14 bases. V trimming: 5 bases; J trimming: 4 bases; junction bases outside the gene matches: 6. This CDR3 has 17 residues. Germline CDR1 SEHNR, CDR2 FQNEAQ (reference sequence). CDR3 sequence: CASSRLAGGPGTGELFF. The DNA of the CDR3 is TGTGCCAGCAGCCGACTAGCGGGAGGGCCGGGCACCGGGGAGCTGTTTTTT. Combining the CDR3 with reference TRBV7-9 and TRBJ2-2 gives the whole variable domain DTGVSQNPRHKITKRGQNVTFRCDPISEHNRLYWYRQTLGQGPEFLTYFQNEAQLEKSRLLSDRFSAERPKGSFSTLEIQRTEQGDSAMYLCASSRLAGGPGTGELFFGEGSRLTVL.

The chain has TRBV4-1 and TRBJ2-1; TRBD2 matches at 13 bases. This CDR3 has 17 amino acids. The germline CDR1 and CDR2 sequences are MGHRA and YSYEKL. V shed 5 bases and J 8 bases; nucleotides not matched to a gene: 12. The CDR3 region has the DNA TGCGCCAGCAGCGGTACTAGCGGGAGGGCCGGGGCAGATGAGCAGTTCTTC. This gives the protein CASSGTSGRAGADEQFF.

The chain has TRBV13 and TRBJ1-1; 7 bases line up with TRBD1. V was pared by 1 base and J by 3 bases, with 2 bases of the junction left unmatched. This CDR3 is 14 amino acids long. Germline V CDR1 and CDR2: PRHDT, FYEKMQ (reference sequence). CDR3 residues: CASSLEGQYTEAFF. The CDR3 coding sequence is TGTGCCAGCAGCTTAGAGGGACAGTACACTGAAGCTTTCTTT.

The chain employs TRBV27 and TRBJ2-1; TRBD1 aligns across 8 bases. The CDR3 covers 15 residues. J lost 0 bases, V lost 4 bases, and 2 bases had no gene match. Germline V gene data show CDR1 as MNHEY and CDR2 as SMNVEV (reference sequence). CDR3 in amino acids: CASSSGTGSYNEQFF. CDR3 DNA: TGTGCCAGCAGTTCCGGGACAGGCTCCTACAATGAGCAGTTCTTC.

The chain recombines TRBV5-5 with TRBJ1-1, with D hard to call. CDR1 is SGHKS, CDR2 YYEKEE, per germline (reference sequence). The CDR3 is 14 residues long. Trimming took off 0 bases at V and 11 bases at J, with 17 bases between the two ends. DNA for the CDR3: TGTGCCAGCAGCTTGGCCGAGGGTCTTCATGTGGCTTTCTTT. Amino acids: CASSLAEGLHVAFF.

J is TRBJ2-7 and V is TRBV5-1; 8 bases map to TRBD1. The germline V gene has CDR1 SGHRS and CDR2 YFSETQ. V gave up 4 bases and J gave up 2 bases; unmatched junction bases: 5. The CDR3 runs to 14 residues. The CDR3 here is CASSLGQVTYEQYF. For the CDR3, the DNA is TGCGCCAGCAGCCTGGGACAGGTCACCTACGAGCAGTACTTC.

The rearrangement links TRBV6-5 to TRBJ1-6; D is perhaps TRBD1 (6 bases). The germline gives CDR1 MNHEY, CDR2 SVGAGI. The CDR3 loop spans 14 amino acids. Trimming left V 7 bases short and J 6 bases short, with 13 bases between. In DNA form, the CDR3 reads TGTGCCAGCAACTCCCAGGGGCCTAATTCACCCCTCCACTTT. The encoded protein is CASNSQGPNSPLHF.